These 13 T cell receptor beta chains share one sample of origin, sequenced in a study of vaccination effects on CD4 cells after COVID-19. Clones were read by immunoSEQ multiplex PCR, and TCRdb kept only the in-frame ones, dropping some. The repertoire has 40,000 to 50,000 clones, 70% of them found once; the top ten carry 20% to 30%. These receptors have no identified antigens. Sequencing followed a ViraFEST assay step that expanded antigen-specific CD4+ T cells with viral peptide pools. Following 10 days of culture, CD4+ T cells were isolated. Nucleocapsid antibody tests were negative, and the vaccine recipients had no prior SARS-CoV-2 infection. The sequences come from CD4+ T cells from PBMCs cultured with HCoV-OC43 spike peptides, collected before COVID-19 vaccination. Subset noted: HCoV-OC43 spike overlapping peptide pool stimulation. The receptors originated from a human donor who received a COVID-19 vaccine.

Here the CDR3 reads CASRPGTPYEQYF. CDR3 nucleotides: TGTGCCAGCAGGCCGGGGACGCCCTACGAGCAGTACTTC. The rearrangement links TRBV6-5 to TRBJ2-7; D may match TRBD1 or TRBD2 (5 bases each). The CDR3 has 13 residues. The germline V gene encodes CDR1 MNHEY and CDR2 SVGAGI. V dropped 6 bases and J dropped 2 bases, with 11 bases sitting between them.

The CDR3 coding sequence is TGTGCCAGCAGCTTAGGGAGTGGGGGGTACACTGAAGCTTTCTTT. This encodes CASSLGSGGYTEAFF. V and J are TRBV11-2 and TRBJ1-1; D is perhaps TRBD1 (5 bases). This CDR3 comprises 15 residues. The germline gives CDR1 SGHAT, CDR2 FQNNGV. V lost 1 base, J lost 3 bases, and 12 bases lay in between.

The chain is built from TRBV28 and TRBJ2-7; D not certain. The CDR3 runs 13 residues. V lost 4 bases to trimming and J lost 2 bases, with 9 bases between them. Germline CDR1 MDHEN, CDR2 SYDVKM. Written as DNA, the CDR3 is TGTGCCAGCAGTTCAGACAACCCCTACGAGCAGTACTTC. Its translation: CASSSDNPYEQYF.

This clone was recorded only once. V gene TRBV5-6 combines with J gene TRBJ2-7; D is unclear. Germline values: CDR1 SGHDT, CDR2 YYEEEE. Between the trimmed V and J ends, which lost 2 bases and 0 bases, there was a span of 6 bases. This CDR3 contains 13 residues. This chain's CDR3 is CASSLMSSYEQYF. The DNA of the CDR3 is TGTGCCAGCAGCTTAATGTCCTCCTACGAGCAGTACTTC.

The chain employs TRBV7-2 and TRBJ2-1, with D perhaps TRBD1 (6 bases). V lost 4 bases and J lost 6, with 10 bases in between. Germline V gene data show CDR1 as SGHTA and CDR2 as FQGNSA. This CDR3 has 13 residues. The CDR3 DNA reads as TGTGCCAGCAGCTCCAGGGGTGGCAATGAGCAGTTCTTC. Its translation: CASSSRGGNEQFF.

V and J are TRBV14 and TRBJ1-1; the D gene is possibly TRBD1 (5 bases). In germline, CDR1 is SGHDN, CDR2 FVKESK. The ends were cut back, 4 bases at V and 6 bases at J, with 15 bases in the middle. This CDR3 has 14 amino acids. The CDR3: CASSPRGVGAEAFF. The CDR3, as DNA: TGTGCCAGCAGCCCCCGGGGGGTGGGCGCTGAAGCTTTCTTT.

The chain links TRBV4-1 to TRBJ2-5; D perhaps matches TRBD1 (6 bases). CDR1 MGHRA and CDR2 YSYEKL come from the germline V gene. The CDR3 runs 15 residues. Trimming cost V 3 bases and J 2 bases, with 13 bases left between them. The CDR3 nucleotides read TGCGCCAGCAGCCAGGTTGGACAGATACAAGAGACCCAGTACTTC. Protein: CASSQVGQIQETQYF.

The chain carries TRBV9 and TRBJ2-1, with D tentatively TRBD1 or TRBD2 (6 bases each). Germline CDR1 SGDLS, CDR2 YYNGEE. CDR3 size: 18 residues. The V end lost 4 bases, the J end lost 0 bases, and 20 bases lay between the germline ends. The CDR3 bases are TGTGCCAGCAGCCCCTCGCAAGGGGGGACAAGCTCCTACAATGAGCAGTTCTTC. Its translation is CASSPSQGGTSSYNEQFF.

The chain couples TRBV11-2 to TRBJ2-7; D is possibly TRBD1 (5 bases). The germline V gene has CDR1 SGHAT and CDR2 FQNNGV. V gave up 4 bases and J gave up 2 bases, with 21 bases separating them. The CDR3 extends over 17 amino acids. CDR3 protein: CASSSYRLAGIPYEQYF. CDR3 bases: TGTGCCAGCAGCTCCTACCGTTTGGCAGGGATCCCCTACGAGCAGTACTTC. The full variable domain, its missing parts supplied by reference TRBV11-2 and TRBJ2-7, is EAGVAQSPRYKIIEKRQSVAFWCNPISGHATLYWYQQILGQGPKLLIQFQNNGVVDDSQLPKDRFSAERLKGVDSTLKIQPAKLEDSAVYLCASSSYRLAGIPYEQYFGPGTRLTVT.

The V gene is TRBV28, the J gene TRBJ1-1; no clear D. The germline gives CDR1 MDHEN, CDR2 SYDVKM. The CDR3 is made up of 11 amino acids. Trimming removed 8 bases from V and 10 bases from J, with 14 bases in between. In DNA form, the CDR3 reads TGTGCCAGCGTCACCTGGACGGGAGCTTTCTTT. This sequence encodes CASVTWTGAFF.

This clone was counted only a few times. The chain joins TRBV13 to TRBJ1-3, with TRBD1 matching 7 bases. With 3 bases clipped from V and 2 bases from J, the junction kept 4 bases outside the gene matches. This CDR3 comprises 15 residues. Germline V gene sequence: CDR1 PRHDT, CDR2 FYEKMQ (reference sequence). The CDR3 is CASSFGQGAGNTIYF. The CDR3 region has the DNA TGTGCCAGCAGCTTCGGGCAGGGGGCTGGAAACACCATATATTTT.

The rearrangement links TRBV30 to TRBJ2-1; D tentatively reads TRBD1 or TRBD2 (6 bases each). The germline V gene encodes CDR1 GTSNPN and CDR2 SVGIG (reference sequence). This CDR3 contains 14 residues. Trimming took off 2 bases at V and 4 bases at J, with 12 bases between the two ends. DNA for the CDR3: TGTGCCTGGAGTAGGAGGGGGGATTACAATGAGCAGTTCTTC. It specifies CAWSRRGDYNEQFF.

The rearrangement uses TRBV28 and TRBJ1-6; D not resolved. The length of the CDR3 is 13 residues. CDR1 is MDHEN and CDR2 is SYDVKM in the germline V gene. The V end lost 5 bases, the J end lost 6 bases, and 8 bases lay between the germline ends. The CDR3 DNA reads as TGTGCCAGCAGTACTGGCATTAATTCACCCCTCCACTTT. This sequence encodes CASSTGINSPLHF.